This TCR beta chain was sequenced during a study of CD8 T cells in ankylosing spondylitis. This clonotype has just a few counts. Its cognate antigen is unknown. Regarding the study as a whole: What appeared characteristic of ankylosing spondylitis blood was a TCR beta motif of several highly homologous variants. Relatively scarce in peripheral blood, disease-linked clones were CD8+. Reactive arthritis synovial fluid and blood previously showed some of these motif variants. The study looked at matched synovial fluid samples from ankylosing spondylitis patients. Disease-linked clones were reported to be significantly enriched there.

A single record per CDR3 protein comes from TCRdb applying MiXCR to the 5' RACE reads. The sample has 700,000 to 850,000 distinct CDR3 sequences; approximately 12% are singletons. The CDR3 contains 16 residues. CDR1 is SGHRS, CDR2 YFSETQ, per germline. Trimming took 0 bases from V and 4 from J, leaving 15 bases between them. The receptor comes from a male donor with ankylosing spondylitis. Material for sequencing was blood, either unsorted or a sorted T cell fraction (not recorded which). The chain combines TRBV5-1 with TRBJ2-3, with TRBD1 as a possible D gene (6 bases). CDR3 loop: CASSLASVEGADTQYF. For the CDR3, the DNA is TGCGCCAGCAGCTTGGCGAGCGTTGAGGGGGCAGATACGCAGTATTTT.